The 7 T cell receptor beta chains listed next were all sequenced from one sample in a study of blood T cell repertoires in COVID-19. Libraries were prepared by immunoSEQ multiplex PCR; TCRdb keeps only in-frame clonotypes and omits some of them. The sample lists fewer than 350,000 clones, about 85% seen once, with 1.5% to 2% in the top ten. The source material was PBMCs or T cells enriched from blood (not recorded which). The receptors were sampled from a woman aged 25 to 39 who had been exposed to COVID-19.

The chain employs TRBV4-2 and TRBJ2-3; TRBD1 matches at 9 bases. V shed 2 bases and J 5 bases; nucleotides not matched to a gene: 8. This CDR3 has 16 residues. In germline, CDR1 is LGHNA, CDR2 YNFKEQ. In DNA form, the CDR3 reads TGTGCCAGCAGCCAAACACAGGGGGCGGCTGGAGATACGCAGTATTTT. It specifies CASSQTQGAAGDTQYF.

J is TRBJ1-1 and V is TRBV5-6; D call uncertain. V was cut by 0 bases and J by 4 bases, with 10 bases left in between. The CDR3 is 14 amino acids. From germline, CDR1 is SGHDT and CDR2 YYEEEE. CDR3 in amino acids: CASSLAPSGTEAFF. The CDR3 region has the DNA TGTGCCAGCAGCTTGGCCCCCTCCGGCACTGAAGCTTTCTTT.

This clone was found once. V usage is TRBV2 and J usage is TRBJ1-6, with 9 bases aligning to TRBD1. This CDR3 is built from 15 residues. The junction had 11 bases not matched to a gene; V was cut back by 7 bases and J by 10 bases. Per the germline V gene, CDR1 is SNHLY and CDR2 is FYNNEI. The CDR3 here is CASKPGTGPASPLHF. In nucleotides, the CDR3 is TGTGCCAGCAAACCCGGGACAGGGCCGGCATCACCCCTCCACTTT.

This chain uses TRBV6-6 with TRBJ1-2; perhaps TRBD1 as D (5 bases). Germline V lookup: CDR1 MNHNY, CDR2 SVGAGI (reference sequence). Between the trimmed V and J ends, which lost 6 bases and 4 bases, there was a span of 12 bases. The CDR3 loop spans 13 amino acids. The CDR3 bases are TGTGCCAGCAGCCGGGACTGGGCCTATGGCTACACCTTC. Translation gives CASSRDWAYGYTF.

In its sample, this clone was seen once. This chain links TRBV27 with TRBJ1-5; TRBD1 matches at 10 bases. CDR1 and CDR2 from the germline V gene are MNHEY and SMNVEV (reference sequence). V was clipped by 5 bases and J by 5 bases; unmatched bases: 6. This CDR3 contains 15 residues. CDR3 DNA: TGTGCCAGCAGTCGCACCGGGACAGGGGATCAGCCCCAGCATTTT. Translating gives CASSRTGTGDQPQHF.

V usage is TRBV19 and J usage is TRBJ2-1; 10 bases align to TRBD2. Looked up from germline, CDR1 is LNHDA and CDR2 is SQIVND (reference sequence). J lost 10 bases, V lost 10 bases, and 16 bases had no gene match. The length of the CDR3 is 15 residues. CDR3 bases: TGTGCCACCAATAACGGCCTAGCGGGAGTGTGGGAGCAGTTCTTC. It yields the protein CATNNGLAGVWEQFF.

This clone has just one count. The chain joins TRBV7-8 to TRBJ1-1, with 8 bases identical to TRBD1. Germline-derived CDR1 and CDR2 are SGHVS and FQNEAQ. This CDR3 region has 17 residues. With 4 bases clipped from V and 0 bases from J, the junction kept 10 bases outside the gene matches. The CDR3 bases are TGTGCCAGCAGCTGGGTCGGACAGGGCACCCTGAACACTGAAGCTTTCTTT. It codes for CASSWVGQGTLNTEAFF.